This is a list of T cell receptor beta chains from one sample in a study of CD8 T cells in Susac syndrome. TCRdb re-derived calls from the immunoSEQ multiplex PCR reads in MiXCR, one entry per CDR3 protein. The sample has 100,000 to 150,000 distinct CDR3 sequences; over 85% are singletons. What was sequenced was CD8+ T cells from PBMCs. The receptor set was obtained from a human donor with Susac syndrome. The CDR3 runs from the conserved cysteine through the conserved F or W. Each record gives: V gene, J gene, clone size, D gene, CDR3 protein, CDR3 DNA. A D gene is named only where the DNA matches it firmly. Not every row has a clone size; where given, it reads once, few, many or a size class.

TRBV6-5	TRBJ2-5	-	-	CASSYSPAAETQYF	TGTGCCAGCAGTTACTCGCCAGCTGCGGAGACCCAGTACTTC
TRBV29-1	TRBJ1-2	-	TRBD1	CSVALTGTGTGGYTF	TGCAGCGTTGCCCTGACCGGGACAGGTACCGGGGGCTACACCTTC
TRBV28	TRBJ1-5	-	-	CASSWDPGNNQPQHF	TGTGCCAGCAGTTGGGACCCAGGAAACAATCAGCCCCAGCATTTT
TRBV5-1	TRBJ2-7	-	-	CASSLSWEAFYEQYF	TGCGCCAGCAGCTTGAGTTGGGAAGCCTTCTACGAGCAGTACTTC
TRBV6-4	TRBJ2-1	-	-	CASSDSEDGEQFF	TGTGCCAGCAGTGACTCTGAGGATGGGGAGCAGTTCTTC
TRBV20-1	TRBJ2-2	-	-	CSASSAGGDTGELFF	TGCAGTGCTAGTTCGGCGGGTGGAGACACCGGGGAGCTGTTTTTT
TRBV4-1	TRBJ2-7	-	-	CASSQDKAQNYEQYF	TGCGCCAGCAGCCAAGATAAAGCACAGAACTACGAGCAGTACTTC
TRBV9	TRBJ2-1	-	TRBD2	CASRPTGTSPYNEQFF	TGTGCCAGCAGACCGACCGGGACTAGCCCGTACAATGAGCAGTTCTTC
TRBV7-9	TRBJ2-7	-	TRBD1	CASSGDRAPRSF	TGTGCCAGCAGCGGTGACAGGGCCCCGCGATCCTTC
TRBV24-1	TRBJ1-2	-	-	CATSVADGYTF	TGTGCCACCAGTGTGGCAGATGGCTACACCTTC
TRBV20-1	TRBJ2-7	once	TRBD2	CSARWREGSSYEQYF	TGCAGTGCTAGGTGGCGGGAGGGGAGCTCCTACGAGCAGTACTTC
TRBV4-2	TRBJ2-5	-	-	CASSQERLGQETQYF	TGTGCCAGCAGCCAGGAACGACTAGGTCAAGAGACCCAGTACTTC
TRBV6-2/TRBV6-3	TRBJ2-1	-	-	CASSYGTWYNEQFF	TGTGCCAGCTCTTACGGGACCTGGTACAATGAGCAGTTCTTC
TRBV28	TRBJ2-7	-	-	CASSSRGYYEQYF	TGTGCCAGCAGTTCCCGAGGTTACTACGAGCAGTACTTC
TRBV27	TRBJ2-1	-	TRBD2	CASSFLRGEQFF	TGTGCCAGCAGTTTCCTGCGGGGGGAGCAGTTCTTC
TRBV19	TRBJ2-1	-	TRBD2	CASKERESRNEQFF	TGTGCCAGTAAGGAGCGGGAATCGAGAAATGAGCAGTTCTTC
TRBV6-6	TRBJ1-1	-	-	CASRMGAGTEAFF	TGTGCCAGCCGGATGGGGGCGGGCACTGAAGCTTTCTTT
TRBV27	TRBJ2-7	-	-	CASSPGPRSYEQYF	TGTGCCAGCAGTCCAGGACCACGAAGCTACGAGCAGTACTTC
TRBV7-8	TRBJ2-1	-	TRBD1	CASSPLRTGGLNEQFF	TGTGCCAGCAGTCCCCTCCGCACAGGGGGATTGAATGAGCAGTTCTTC
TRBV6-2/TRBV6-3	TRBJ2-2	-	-	CASSFEGGAGELFF	TGTGCCAGCAGTTTCGAGGGGGGAGCCGGGGAGCTGTTTTTT
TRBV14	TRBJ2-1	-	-	CASSHASNEQFF	TGTGCCAGCAGCCACGCCAGCAATGAGCAGTTCTTC
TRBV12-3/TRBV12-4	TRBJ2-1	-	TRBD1	CASSFATGGTDEQFF	TGTGCCAGCAGTTTCGCCACAGGGGGAACGGATGAGCAGTTCTTC
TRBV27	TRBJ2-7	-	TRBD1	CASSSTGGHSYEQYF	TGTGCCAGCAGTTCGACAGGGGGGCACTCCTACGAGCAGTACTTC
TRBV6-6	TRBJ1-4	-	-	CASSYGGGEKLFF	TGTGCCAGCAGTTACGGTGGCGGTGAAAAACTGTTTTTT
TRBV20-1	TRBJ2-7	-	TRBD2	CSASLAGARPTYEQYF	TGCAGTGCTAGTTTAGCGGGAGCGCGACCTACCTACGAGCAGTACTTC
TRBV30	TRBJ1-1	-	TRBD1	CAWGTGANTEAFF	TGTGCCTGGGGAACAGGGGCGAACACTGAAGCTTTCTTT
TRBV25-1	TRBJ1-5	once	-	CASSDALGYSNQPQHF	TGTGCCAGCAGTGATGCTTTGGGTTATAGCAATCAGCCCCAGCATTTT
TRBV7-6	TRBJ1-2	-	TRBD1	CASGPRTGSYGYTF	TGTGCCAGCGGCCCTCGGACAGGGTCCTATGGCTACACCTTC
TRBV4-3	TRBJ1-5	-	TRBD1	CASSKDRGRQPQHF	TGCGCCAGCAGCAAGGACAGGGGCCGACAGCCCCAGCATTTT
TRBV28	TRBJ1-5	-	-	CASSPRAKGNQPQHF	TGTGCCAGCAGCCCCCGGGCCAAGGGCAATCAGCCCCAGCATTTT
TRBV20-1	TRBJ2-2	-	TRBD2	CSATKRDTNTGELFF	TGCAGTGCTACCAAGCGGGATACGAACACCGGGGAGCTGTTTTTT
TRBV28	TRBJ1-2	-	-	CASSPPLPGSDYGYTF	TGTGCCAGCAGCCCGCCCCTCCCGGGGAGTGACTATGGCTACACCTTC
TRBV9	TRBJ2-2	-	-	CASSWRGDTGELFF	TGTGCCAGCAGCTGGAGAGGGGATACCGGGGAGCTGTTTTTT
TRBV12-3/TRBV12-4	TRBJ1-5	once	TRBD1	CASRTGAQPQHF	TGTGCCAGCAGGACAGGGGCTCAGCCCCAGCATTTT
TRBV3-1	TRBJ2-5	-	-	CASSPVVGETQYF	TGTGCCAGCAGCCCAGTCGTAGGAGAGACCCAGTACTTC
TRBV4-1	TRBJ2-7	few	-	CASSLGSGNEQYF	TGCGCCAGCAGCCTGGGGAGCGGTAACGAGCAGTACTTC
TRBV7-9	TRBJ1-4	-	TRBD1	CASSDRDSGEKLFF	TGTGCCAGCAGCGACCGGGACAGCGGCGAAAAACTGTTTTTT
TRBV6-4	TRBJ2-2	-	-	CASSDSPFESGELFF	TGTGCCAGCAGTGACTCCCCCTTCGAGAGCGGGGAGCTGTTTTTT
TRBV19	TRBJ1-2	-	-	CASASTSGAPYGYTF	TGTGCCAGTGCCTCAACCTCAGGGGCTCCCTATGGCTACACCTTC
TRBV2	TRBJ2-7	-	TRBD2	CASSAGTRGYEQYF	TGTGCCAGCAGCGCCGGGACTAGGGGCTACGAGCAGTACTTC
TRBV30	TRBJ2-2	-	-	CASISRSGELFF	TGTGCCTCGATTAGTCGCTCCGGGGAGCTGTTTTTT
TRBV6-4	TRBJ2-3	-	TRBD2	CASSGTSGRGIDTQYF	TGTGCCAGCAGTGGGACTAGCGGGAGAGGAATAGATACGCAGTATTTT
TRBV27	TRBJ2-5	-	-	CASLDRETQYF	TGTGCCAGCCTAGACAGGGAGACCCAGTACTTC
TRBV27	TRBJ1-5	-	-	CASSLGQPNQPQHF	TGTGCCAGCAGTTTAGGACAGCCAAATCAGCCCCAGCATTTT
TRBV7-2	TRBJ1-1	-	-	CASSTGTFF	TGTGCCAGCAGCACTGGGACTTTCTTT
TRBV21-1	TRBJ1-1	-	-	CASSRDENTEAFF	TGTGCCAGCAGCCGGGACGAGAACACTGAAGCTTTCTTT
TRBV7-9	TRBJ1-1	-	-	CASSLALGHRTVGTEAFF	TGTGCCAGCAGCTTAGCGTTGGGGCACCGTACTGTAGGGACTGAAGCTTTCTTT
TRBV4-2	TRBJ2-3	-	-	CASSQDLSPDTQYF	TGTGCCAGCAGCCAAGATCTATCCCCAGATACGCAGTATTTT
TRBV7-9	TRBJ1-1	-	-	CASSPRGGYTEAFF	TGTGCCAGCAGCCCCCGCGGGGGGTACACTGAAGCTTTCTTT
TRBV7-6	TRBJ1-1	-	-	CASSPLRGGSTEAFF	TGTGCCAGCAGCCCATTGAGGGGGGGAAGCACTGAAGCTTTCTTT
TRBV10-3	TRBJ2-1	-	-	CAISEEGSYNEQFF	TGTGCCATCAGTGAGGAGGGCTCCTACAATGAGCAGTTCTTC
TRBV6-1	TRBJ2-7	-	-	CASSPMGAGEQYF	TGTGCCAGCAGCCCTATGGGGGCGGGCGAGCAGTACTTC
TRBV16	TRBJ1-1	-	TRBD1	CASTLWQGAEAFF	TGTGCCAGCACCCTATGGCAGGGGGCTGAAGCTTTCTTT
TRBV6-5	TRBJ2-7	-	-	CASRNPDSYEQYF	TGTGCCAGCAGAAACCCCGACTCCTACGAGCAGTACTTC
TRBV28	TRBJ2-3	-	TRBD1	CASSLSDRYTDTQYF	TGTGCCAGCAGTTTATCGGACAGGTACACAGATACGCAGTATTTT
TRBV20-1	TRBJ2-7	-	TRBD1	CSAIPEDRFYEQYF	TGCAGTGCAATTCCGGAGGACAGGTTTTACGAGCAGTACTTC
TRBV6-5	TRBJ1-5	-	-	CASSYRGGGQPQHF	TGTGCCAGCAGTTACAGGGGGGGTGGTCAGCCCCAGCATTTT
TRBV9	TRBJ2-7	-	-	CASSPPGGHDEQYF	TGTGCCAGCAGCCCCCCCGGGGGGCACGACGAGCAGTACTTC
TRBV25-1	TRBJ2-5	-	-	CATGTAVGETQYF	TGTGCCACCGGGACGGCAGTAGGCGAGACCCAGTACTTC
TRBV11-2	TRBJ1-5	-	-	CASSLGRAGNQPQHF	TGTGCCAGCAGCTTAGGGCGGGCAGGAAATCAGCCCCAGCATTTT